This is a list of T cell receptor beta chains from one sample in a study of OX40 agonist ivuxolimab in advanced cancers. The table came from immunoSEQ multiplex PCR; TCRdb's copy has only in-frame clones and leaves some out. The sample has about 80,000 clones, about 83% seen once. The sample consisted of CD4+ or CD8+ T cells sorted from blood, taken in a trial of the OX40 agonist ivuxolimab. Receptors originate from an adult with an advanced solid tumor such as melanoma, head and neck, liver or kidney cancer. Both conserved end residues are part of each CDR3. A D gene is named only where the DNA matches it firmly. The size entry is marked missing in some rows and otherwise reads once, few, many or a size class.

CDR3 protein: CASSLTGENYGYTF
CDR3 DNA: TGCGCCAGCAGCTTGACAGGGGAGAACTATGGCTACACCTTC
clone size: NA
V gene: TRBV5-1
J gene: TRBJ1-2
D gene: TRBD1
CDR3 length: 14

CDR3 protein: CASSPRPYEQYF
CDR3 DNA: TGTGCCAGCAGCCCCAGACCCTACGAGCAGTACTTC
clone size: NA
V gene: TRBV11-2
J gene: TRBJ2-7
D gene: NA
CDR3 length: 12

CDR3 protein: CASSRGTSQPQHF
CDR3 DNA: TGTGCCAGCAGCCGAGGGACAAGTCAGCCCCAGCATTTT
clone size: few
V gene: TRBV7-9
J gene: TRBJ1-5
D gene: NA
CDR3 length: 13

CDR3 protein: CASSTRTDNSPLHF
CDR3 DNA: TGTGCCAGTAGTACCCGGACTGATAATTCACCCCTCCACTTT
clone size: NA
V gene: TRBV19
J gene: TRBJ1-6
D gene: NA
CDR3 length: 14

CDR3 protein: CASSPGLAGSTGELFF
CDR3 DNA: TGTGCCAGCAGTCCCGGCCTAGCGGGGTCCACCGGGGAGCTGTTTTTT
clone size: NA
V gene: TRBV27
J gene: TRBJ2-2
D gene: TRBD2
CDR3 length: 16

CDR3 protein: CASSLVHSGETQYF
CDR3 DNA: TGCGCCAGCAGCTTAGTTCACAGTGGAGAGACCCAGTACTTC
clone size: NA
V gene: TRBV5-1
J gene: TRBJ2-5
D gene: NA
CDR3 length: 14

CDR3 protein: CSPPQNTEAFF
CDR3 DNA: TGCAGTCCCCCACAGAACACTGAAGCTTTCTTT
clone size: NA
V gene: TRBV20-1
J gene: TRBJ1-1
D gene: NA
CDR3 length: 11

CDR3 protein: CASSLVLGFGGETQYF
CDR3 DNA: TGTGCCAGCAGCTTAGTCCTAGGGTTTGGCGGGGAGACCCAGTACTTC
clone size: once
V gene: TRBV11-2
J gene: TRBJ2-5
D gene: NA
CDR3 length: 16

CDR3 protein: CASSADRGITEAFF
CDR3 DNA: TGTGCCAGCAGCGCGGACAGGGGGATCACTGAAGCTTTCTTT
clone size: NA
V gene: TRBV9
J gene: TRBJ1-1
D gene: TRBD1
CDR3 length: 14

CDR3 protein: CASSLDSTDTQYF
CDR3 DNA: TGTGCCAGCAGCTTGGACAGCACAGATACGCAGTATTTT
clone size: NA
V gene: TRBV5-4
J gene: TRBJ2-3
D gene: NA
CDR3 length: 13

CDR3 protein: CASSLMIPSGDLQETQYF
CDR3 DNA: TGTGCCAGCAGCCTTATGATCCCTAGCGGGGACTTACAAGAGACCCAGTACTTC
clone size: NA
V gene: TRBV14
J gene: TRBJ2-5
D gene: TRBD2
CDR3 length: 18

CDR3 protein: CASSPRTVANSPLHF
CDR3 DNA: TGTGCCAGCAGCCCACGGACCGTGGCAAATTCACCCCTCCACTTT
clone size: NA
V gene: TRBV9
J gene: TRBJ1-6
D gene: NA
CDR3 length: 15

CDR3 protein: CASSSQGPNSPLHF
CDR3 DNA: TGCGCCAGCAGCTCACAGGGACCTAATTCACCCCTCCACTTT
clone size: NA
V gene: TRBV5-1
J gene: TRBJ1-6
D gene: NA
CDR3 length: 14

CDR3 protein: CASSSLGLAGVSYEQYF
CDR3 DNA: TGTGCCAGCAGCTCCTTAGGACTAGCGGGGGTCTCCTACGAGCAGTACTTC
clone size: NA
V gene: TRBV5-4
J gene: TRBJ2-7
D gene: TRBD2
CDR3 length: 17

CDR3 protein: CASSPRLRFSYEQYF
CDR3 DNA: TGTGCCAGCAGCCCCCGACTGAGATTTTCCTACGAGCAGTACTTC
clone size: NA
V gene: TRBV9
J gene: TRBJ2-7
D gene: NA
CDR3 length: 15

CDR3 protein: CAWAAGNTGELFF
CDR3 DNA: TGTGCCTGGGCCGCTGGGAACACCGGGGAGCTGTTTTTT
clone size: NA
V gene: TRBV30
J gene: TRBJ2-2
D gene: NA
CDR3 length: 13

CDR3 protein: CASSLDLFGDEQYF
CDR3 DNA: TGTGCCAGCAGCTTAGATCTATTCGGTGACGAGCAGTACTTC
clone size: NA
V gene: TRBV11-2
J gene: TRBJ2-7
D gene: NA
CDR3 length: 14

CDR3 protein: CASSLSPGGWSNQPQHF
CDR3 DNA: TGTGCCAGCAGCTTGTCCCCGGGGGGTTGGAGCAATCAGCCCCAGCATTTT
clone size: NA
V gene: TRBV4-2
J gene: TRBJ1-5
D gene: NA
CDR3 length: 17

CDR3 protein: CASSPRGARGRLRYEQYF
CDR3 DNA: TGTGCCAGCTCACCACGCGGGGCCAGGGGGAGGCTCCGGTACGAGCAGTACTTC
clone size: NA
V gene: TRBV18
J gene: TRBJ2-7
D gene: NA
CDR3 length: 18

CDR3 protein: CSVVEGGPAGQPQHF
CDR3 DNA: TGCAGCGTCGTGGAGGGGGGGCCCGCAGGACAGCCCCAGCATTTT
clone size: NA
V gene: TRBV29-1
J gene: TRBJ1-5
D gene: NA
CDR3 length: 15

CDR3 protein: CASSLEAGRAGNEQFF
CDR3 DNA: TGTGCCAGCAGCCTAGAAGCCGGGAGGGCGGGGAATGAGCAGTTCTTC
clone size: NA
V gene: TRBV7-6
J gene: TRBJ2-1
D gene: TRBD2
CDR3 length: 16

CDR3 protein: CASSVGPFNQPQHF
CDR3 DNA: TGTGCCAGCAGCGTGGGCCCCTTCAATCAGCCCCAGCATTTT
clone size: NA
V gene: TRBV9
J gene: TRBJ1-5
D gene: NA
CDR3 length: 14

CDR3 protein: CASSLVFTGWDEQFF
CDR3 DNA: TGTGCCAGCAGCTTAGTCTTTACAGGTTGGGATGAGCAGTTCTTC
clone size: NA
V gene: TRBV7-2
J gene: TRBJ2-1
D gene: NA
CDR3 length: 15

CDR3 protein: CASSSRTGGNTEAFF
CDR3 DNA: TGCGCCAGCAGCTCCCGGACAGGGGGGAACACTGAAGCTTTCTTT
clone size: NA
V gene: TRBV5-1
J gene: TRBJ1-1
D gene: TRBD1
CDR3 length: 15

CDR3 protein: CASSQRGQGDGNTEAFF
CDR3 DNA: TGCGCCAGCAGCCAGCGAGGACAGGGGGACGGGAACACTGAAGCTTTCTTT
clone size: NA
V gene: TRBV4-1
J gene: TRBJ1-1
D gene: TRBD1
CDR3 length: 17

CDR3 protein: CASSLRQTYSPLHF
CDR3 DNA: TGTGCCAGCAGCTTACGGCAGACGTATTCACCCCTCCACTTT
clone size: NA
V gene: TRBV7-2
J gene: TRBJ1-6
D gene: NA
CDR3 length: 14

CDR3 protein: CSVEEAGIKRAFF
CDR3 DNA: TGCAGCGTTGAAGAGGCAGGCATAAAGAGGGCTTTCTTT
clone size: NA
V gene: TRBV29-1
J gene: TRBJ1-1
D gene: NA
CDR3 length: 13

CDR3 protein: CAWTGGGGFDSPLHF
CDR3 DNA: TGTGCCTGGACCGGGGGTGGCGGTTTTGATTCACCCCTCCACTTT
clone size: once
V gene: TRBV30
J gene: TRBJ1-6
D gene: NA
CDR3 length: 15

CDR3 protein: CASSIYSGGGDSPLHF
CDR3 DNA: TGTGCCAGTAGTATCTACTCAGGGGGAGGCGATTCACCCCTCCACTTT
clone size: once
V gene: TRBV19
J gene: TRBJ1-6
D gene: TRBD1
CDR3 length: 16

CDR3 protein: CAWSGPSNTEAFF
CDR3 DNA: TGTGCCTGGAGTGGGCCGTCGAACACTGAAGCTTTCTTT
clone size: NA
V gene: TRBV30
J gene: TRBJ1-1
D gene: NA
CDR3 length: 13

CDR3 protein: CASSARGQGYEAFF
CDR3 DNA: TGTGCCAGCAGCGCTAGGGGGCAGGGCTATGAAGCTTTCTTT
clone size: NA
V gene: TRBV9
J gene: TRBJ1-1
D gene: TRBD1
CDR3 length: 14

CDR3 protein: CASSLFPREAYNEQFF
CDR3 DNA: TGTGCCAGCAGTTTATTCCCCAGGGAGGCCTACAATGAGCAGTTCTTC
clone size: NA
V gene: TRBV27
J gene: TRBJ2-1
D gene: NA
CDR3 length: 16

CDR3 protein: CASSEGGAEYSPLHF
CDR3 DNA: TGTGCCAGCAGTGAAGGGGGGGCAGAATATTCACCCCTCCACTTT
clone size: few
V gene: TRBV6-1
J gene: TRBJ1-6
D gene: NA
CDR3 length: 15

CDR3 protein: CATSRDGLAGGTQTETQYF
CDR3 DNA: TGTGCCACCAGCAGAGATGGGCTAGCGGGGGGGACTCAGACGGAGACCCAGTACTTC
clone size: NA
V gene: TRBV15
J gene: TRBJ2-5
D gene: TRBD2
CDR3 length: 19

CDR3 protein: CASTSMGQSNYGYTF
CDR3 DNA: TGTGCCAGCACCTCTATGGGACAGTCTAACTATGGCTACACCTTC
clone size: NA
V gene: TRBV6-5
J gene: TRBJ1-2
D gene: TRBD1
CDR3 length: 15

CDR3 protein: CASSFGTGGGEAFF
CDR3 DNA: TGTGCCAGCAGTTTCGGGACAGGTGGGGGTGAAGCTTTCTTT
clone size: NA
V gene: TRBV6-5
J gene: TRBJ1-1
D gene: TRBD1
CDR3 length: 14

CDR3 protein: CASSLKSAEAFF
CDR3 DNA: TGTGCCAGCAGCTTAAAATCGGCTGAAGCTTTCTTT
clone size: NA
V gene: TRBV11-2
J gene: TRBJ1-1
D gene: NA
CDR3 length: 12

CDR3 protein: CASSLGQGSTEAFF
CDR3 DNA: TGTGCCAGCAGTTTAGGACAGGGAAGCACTGAAGCTTTCTTT
clone size: once
V gene: TRBV27
J gene: TRBJ1-1
D gene: TRBD1
CDR3 length: 14

CDR3 protein: CASSLLGTGAEQYF
CDR3 DNA: TGTGCCAGCAGCCTTCTTGGGACAGGGGCCGAGCAGTACTTC
clone size: NA
V gene: TRBV16
J gene: TRBJ2-7
D gene: TRBD1
CDR3 length: 14

CDR3 protein: CASTAGDYSNQPQHF
CDR3 DNA: TGTGCCAGCACCGCCGGGGATTATAGCAATCAGCCCCAGCATTTT
clone size: NA
V gene: TRBV28
J gene: TRBJ1-5
D gene: NA
CDR3 length: 15

CDR3 protein: CASSLEAGQLYNEQFF
CDR3 DNA: TGCGCCAGCAGCTTGGAGGCGGGCCAGCTCTACAATGAGCAGTTCTTC
clone size: NA
V gene: TRBV5-1
J gene: TRBJ2-1
D gene: NA
CDR3 length: 16

CDR3 protein: CASSFLGDPSNQPQHF
CDR3 DNA: TGTGCCAGCAGCTTCCTGGGGGACCCTAGCAATCAGCCCCAGCATTTT
clone size: NA
V gene: TRBV5-6
J gene: TRBJ1-5
D gene: NA
CDR3 length: 16

CDR3 protein: CSARSGQTQYF
CDR3 DNA: TGCAGTGCTAGAAGCGGCCAGACCCAGTACTTC
clone size: NA
V gene: TRBV20-1
J gene: TRBJ2-5
D gene: NA
CDR3 length: 11

CDR3 protein: CASSQASGKDRGPETQYF
CDR3 DNA: TGCGCCAGCAGCCAAGCCTCCGGAAAGGACAGGGGGCCGGAGACCCAGTACTTC
clone size: once
V gene: TRBV4-1
J gene: TRBJ2-5
D gene: TRBD1
CDR3 length: 18

CDR3 protein: CASSDNPSGGAVAFF
CDR3 DNA: TGTGCCAGCAGCGACAACCCGAGCGGAGGTGCCGTAGCTTTCTTT
clone size: few
V gene: TRBV2
J gene: TRBJ1-1
D gene: NA
CDR3 length: 15

CDR3 protein: CANTGGAGVHEQYF
CDR3 DNA: TGTGCCAATACGGGAGGGGCAGGGGTCCACGAGCAGTACTTC
clone size: NA
V gene: TRBV6-4
J gene: TRBJ2-7
D gene: TRBD2
CDR3 length: 14

CDR3 protein: CASSYSAGLVNEQYF
CDR3 DNA: TGTGCCAGCAGTTACTCTGCGGGGTTGGTGAACGAGCAGTACTTC
clone size: NA
V gene: TRBV6-5
J gene: TRBJ2-7
D gene: NA
CDR3 length: 15

CDR3 protein: CAGTGPINTGELFF
CDR3 DNA: TGTGCCGGGACGGGACCGATCAACACCGGGGAGCTGTTTTTT
clone size: NA
V gene: TRBV30
J gene: TRBJ2-2
D gene: NA
CDR3 length: 14

CDR3 protein: CASSQGGAESDIQYF
CDR3 DNA: TGTGCCAGCAGCCAAGGCGGGGCCGAGTCGGACATTCAGTACTTC
clone size: once
V gene: TRBV4-2
J gene: TRBJ2-4
D gene: NA
CDR3 length: 15

CDR3 protein: CAWSGGSLYEQYF
CDR3 DNA: TGTGCCTGGAGTGGGGGCAGCTTATACGAGCAGTACTTC
clone size: few
V gene: TRBV30
J gene: TRBJ2-7
D gene: NA
CDR3 length: 13

CDR3 protein: CASSSPGTGGPNGYTF
CDR3 DNA: TGTGCCAGCAGCAGTCCCGGGACAGGGGGCCCGAATGGCTACACCTTC
clone size: once
V gene: TRBV5-4
J gene: TRBJ1-2
D gene: TRBD1
CDR3 length: 16

CDR3 protein: CASSLDRGRTEAFF
CDR3 DNA: TGCGCCAGCAGCCTAGACAGGGGTCGAACTGAAGCTTTCTTT
clone size: NA
V gene: TRBV5-1
J gene: TRBJ1-1
D gene: TRBD1
CDR3 length: 14

CDR3 protein: CAGQGDFYGYTF
CDR3 DNA: TGCGCCGGACAGGGGGACTTCTATGGCTACACCTTC
clone size: NA
V gene: TRBV23-1
J gene: TRBJ1-2
D gene: TRBD1
CDR3 length: 12

CDR3 protein: CASSLGGQETQYF
CDR3 DNA: TGCGCCAGCAGCTTGGGTGGACAAGAGACCCAGTACTTC
clone size: NA
V gene: TRBV5-1
J gene: TRBJ2-5
D gene: NA
CDR3 length: 13

CDR3 protein: CASSLRDSLYNEQFF
CDR3 DNA: TGCGCCAGCAGCCTCCGGGACAGTTTATACAATGAGCAGTTCTTC
clone size: few
V gene: TRBV5-1
J gene: TRBJ2-1
D gene: TRBD1
CDR3 length: 15